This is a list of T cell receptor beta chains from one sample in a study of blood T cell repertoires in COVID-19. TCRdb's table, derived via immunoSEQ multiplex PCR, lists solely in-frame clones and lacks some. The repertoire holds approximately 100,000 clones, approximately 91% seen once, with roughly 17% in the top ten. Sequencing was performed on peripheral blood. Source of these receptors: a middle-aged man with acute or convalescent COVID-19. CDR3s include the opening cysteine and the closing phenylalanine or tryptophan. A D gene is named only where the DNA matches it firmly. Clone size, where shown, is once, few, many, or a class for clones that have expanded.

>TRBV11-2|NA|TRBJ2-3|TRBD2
CASSLGSGGATDTQYF
TGTGCCAGCAGCTTAGGTAGCGGGGGGGCCACAGATACGCAGTATTTT
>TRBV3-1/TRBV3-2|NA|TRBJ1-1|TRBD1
CASSQGRGRTEAFF
TGTGCCAGCAGCCAAGGAAGGGGGCGCACTGAAGCTTTCTTT
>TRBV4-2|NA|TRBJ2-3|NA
CASSQSLGSGRDTQYF
TGTGCCAGCAGCCAGTCCCTAGGCAGCGGAAGAGATACGCAGTATTTT
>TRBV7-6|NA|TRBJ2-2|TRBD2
CASSLTRLAGGTNTGELFF
TGTGCCAGCAGCTTAACCAGACTAGCGGGGGGTACGAACACCGGGGAGCTGTTTTTT
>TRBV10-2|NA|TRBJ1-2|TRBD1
CASSESRTGNYGYTF
TGCGCCAGCAGTGAGTCCAGGACAGGGAACTATGGCTACACCTTC
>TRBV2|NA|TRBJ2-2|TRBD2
CASRFSGGNTGELFF
TGTGCCAGCCGATTTAGCGGGGGAAACACCGGGGAGCTGTTTTTT
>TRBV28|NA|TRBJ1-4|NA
CASTTGRGRTNEKLFF
TGTGCCAGCACCACGGGGAGGGGGAGGACTAATGAAAAACTGTTTTTT
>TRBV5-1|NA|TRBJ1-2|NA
CASSLRPGLNYGYTF
TGCGCCAGCAGCTTGAGGCCAGGGCTTAACTATGGCTACACCTTC
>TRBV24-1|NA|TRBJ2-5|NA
CATSDPRDTQETQYF
TGTGCCACCAGTGATCCCCGGGACACACAAGAGACCCAGTACTTC
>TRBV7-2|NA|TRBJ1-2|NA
CASTTSNRAGVGVYGYTF
TGTGCCAGCACTACGTCAAATCGGGCAGGGGTGGGGGTCTATGGCTACACCTTC
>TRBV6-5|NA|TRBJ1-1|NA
CASSSPRAMNTEAFF
TGTGCCAGCAGTTCGCCCAGGGCAATGAACACTGAAGCTTTCTTT
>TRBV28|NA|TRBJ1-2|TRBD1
CASRRRTGPGYTF
TGTGCCAGCAGGCGAAGGACAGGGCCTGGCTACACCTTC
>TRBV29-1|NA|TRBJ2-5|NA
CSIHPGPPDF
TGCAGCATCCACCCAGGGCCCCCCGACTTC
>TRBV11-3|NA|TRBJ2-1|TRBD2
CASSARSGTSGYNEQFF
TGTGCCAGCAGCGCCCGCTCCGGGACTAGCGGCTACAATGAGCAGTTCTTC
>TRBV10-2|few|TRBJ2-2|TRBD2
CASRLAGDSNTGELFF
TGCGCCAGCAGACTAGCGGGGGATTCGAACACCGGGGAGCTGTTTTTT
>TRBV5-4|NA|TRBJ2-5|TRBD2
CASSRTSGGFETQYF
TGTGCCAGCAGCCGAACTAGCGGGGGGTTCGAGACCCAGTACTTC
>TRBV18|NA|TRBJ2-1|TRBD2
CASSPPTSGGIYEQFF
TGTGCCAGCTCACCACCTACTAGCGGGGGCATCTATGAGCAGTTCTTC
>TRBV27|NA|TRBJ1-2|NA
CASSPIYSWRNYGYTF
TGTGCCAGCAGTCCCATCTACAGTTGGCGTAACTATGGCTACACCTTC
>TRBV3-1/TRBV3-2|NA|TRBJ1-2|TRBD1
CASSQFQGDGYTF
TGTGCCAGCAGCCAATTCCAGGGGGATGGCTACACCTTC
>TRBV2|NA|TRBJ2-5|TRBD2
CASTLAETQYF
TGTGCCAGCACACTAGCGGAGACCCAGTACTTC
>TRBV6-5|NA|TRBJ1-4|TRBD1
CASRQTGLREKLFF
TGTGCCAGCAGGCAGACAGGGTTAAGGGAAAAACTGTTTTTT
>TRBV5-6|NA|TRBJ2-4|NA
CASSPPARGSKNIQYF
TGTGCCAGCAGTCCACCTGCCCGGGGTTCCAAAAACATTCAGTACTTC
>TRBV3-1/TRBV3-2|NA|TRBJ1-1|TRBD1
CASSQETGGSMDTEAFF
TGTGCCAGCAGCCAAGAGACAGGGGGCTCTATGGACACTGAAGCTTTCTTT
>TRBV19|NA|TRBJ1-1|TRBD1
CASSPRTGGNTEAFF
TGTGCCAGTAGTCCCCGGACAGGGGGGAACACTGAAGCTTTCTTT
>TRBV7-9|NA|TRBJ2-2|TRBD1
CASSFGQGVAGELFF
TGTGCCAGCAGCTTCGGACAGGGGGTAGCCGGGGAGCTGTTTTTT
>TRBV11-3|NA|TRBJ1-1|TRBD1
CASSDRATEAFF
TGTGCCAGCAGCGACAGGGCCACTGAAGCTTTCTTT
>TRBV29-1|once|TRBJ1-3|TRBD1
CSVERQGETGNTIYF
TGCAGCGTTGAGCGCCAGGGGGAGACTGGAAACACCATATATTTT
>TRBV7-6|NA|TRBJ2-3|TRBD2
CASSLEGQRGYLSTDTQYF
TGTGCCAGCAGCTTAGAAGGCCAGCGGGGGTATCTGAGCACAGATACGCAGTATTTT
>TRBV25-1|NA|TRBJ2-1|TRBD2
CASSGSGRVGNEQFF
TGTGCCAGCAGTGGGTCCGGGAGGGTTGGCAATGAGCAGTTCTTC
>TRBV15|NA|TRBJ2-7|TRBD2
CATSKRLADSYEQYF
TGTGCCACCAGCAAGAGGCTAGCGGACTCCTACGAGCAGTACTTC
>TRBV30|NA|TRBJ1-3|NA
CAWSADRISGNTIYF
TGTGCCTGGAGTGCAGACAGAATTTCTGGAAACACCATATATTTT
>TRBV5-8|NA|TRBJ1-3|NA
CASSPYNRAYGNTIYF
TGTGCCAGCAGCCCTTACAACAGGGCTTATGGAAACACCATATATTTT
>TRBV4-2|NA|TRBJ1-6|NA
CASSQDKQGKNSPLHF
TGTGCCAGCAGCCAAGATAAACAGGGAAAGAATTCACCCCTCCACTTT
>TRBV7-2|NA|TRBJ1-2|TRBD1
CASSFLDRAYLGYTF
TGTGCCAGCAGCTTTTTGGACAGGGCCTACTTGGGCTACACCTTC
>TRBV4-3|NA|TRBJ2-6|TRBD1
CASSQGQGHSGANVLTF
TGCGCCAGCAGCCAGGGACAGGGGCACTCTGGGGCCAACGTCCTGACTTTC
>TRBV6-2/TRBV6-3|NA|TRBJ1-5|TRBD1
CASSSRTGDNQPQHF
TGTGCCAGCAGTTCGCGGACAGGTGACAATCAGCCCCAGCATTTT
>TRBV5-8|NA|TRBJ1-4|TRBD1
CASSSGQGANEKLFF
TGTGCCAGCAGCTCTGGACAGGGCGCTAATGAAAAACTGTTTTTT
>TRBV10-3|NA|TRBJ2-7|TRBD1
CAISGLQGPSYEQYF
TGTGCCATCAGTGGGCTACAGGGGCCTTCCTACGAGCAGTACTTC
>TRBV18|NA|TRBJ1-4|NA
CASSPLTQGYEKLFF
TGTGCCAGCTCACCACTCACTCAGGGTTATGAAAAACTGTTTTTT
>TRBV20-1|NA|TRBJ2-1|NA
CSARGDNEQFF
TGCAGTGCTAGAGGCGACAATGAGCAGTTCTTC
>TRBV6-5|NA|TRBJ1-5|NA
CASSYSFSPNQPQHF
TGTGCCAGCAGTTACTCGTTCTCCCCCAATCAGCCCCAGCATTTT
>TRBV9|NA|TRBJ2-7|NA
CASSPRSGGSGEQYF
TGTGCCAGCAGCCCCCGGTCAGGGGGGTCCGGCGAGCAGTACTTC
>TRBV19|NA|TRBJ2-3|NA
CASSIAGTDTQYF
TGTGCCAGTAGTATTGCAGGGACAGATACGCAGTATTTT
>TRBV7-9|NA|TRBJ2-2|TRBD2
CASSLGRGLAAGELFF
TGTGCCAGCAGCTTAGGTCGGGGACTAGCGGCCGGGGAGCTGTTTTTT
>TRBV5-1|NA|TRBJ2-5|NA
CASSLGSGEYETQYF
TGCGCCAGCAGCTTGGGGTCGGGGGAATACGAGACCCAGTACTTC
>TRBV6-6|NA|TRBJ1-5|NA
CASSYRRGNSNQPQHF
TGTGCCAGCAGTTACCGGCGGGGGAATAGCAATCAGCCCCAGCATTTT
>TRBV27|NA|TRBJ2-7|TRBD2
CASRLSGRAYEQYF
TGTGCCAGCAGACTTAGCGGGAGAGCCTACGAGCAGTACTTC
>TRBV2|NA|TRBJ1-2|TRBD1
CASILTQGKDGYTF
TGTGCCAGCATCCTAACACAGGGGAAGGATGGCTACACCTTC
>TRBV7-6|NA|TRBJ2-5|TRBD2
CASSSSGGLRTQYF
TGTGCCAGCAGCTCTAGCGGGGGGCTACGGACCCAGTACTTC
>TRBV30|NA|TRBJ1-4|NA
CAWSAHGGPNEKLFF
TGTGCCTGGAGCGCACACGGGGGGCCGAATGAAAAACTGTTTTTT
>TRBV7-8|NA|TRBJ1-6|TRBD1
CASSSTGGNSPLHF
TGTGCCAGCAGCTCGACAGGGGGCAATTCACCCCTCCACTTT
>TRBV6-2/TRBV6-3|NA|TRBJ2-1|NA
CASSYGRDRFF
TGTGCCAGCAGTTACGGCAGGGATAGATTCTTC
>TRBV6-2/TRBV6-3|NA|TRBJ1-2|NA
CASSPRGVYGYTF
TGTGCCAGCAGTCCCCGGGGGGTCTATGGCTACACCTTC